These 15 T cell receptor beta chains were all obtained from the same sample, sequenced in a study of blood T cell repertoires in COVID-19. Libraries were prepared by immunoSEQ multiplex PCR; TCRdb keeps only in-frame clonotypes and omits some of them. In the table there are over 15,000 clones, 75% to 85% of which are singletons. Sequencing was performed on peripheral blood. Source of these receptors: an elderly man with active COVID-19.

The chain's CDR3 is CASGSGTDYYEQYF. CDR3 sequence (DNA): TGTGCCAGCGGCTCTGGGACAGACTACTACGAGCAGTACTTC. The V call is TRBV27, the J call TRBJ2-7; 7 nucleotides agree with TRBD1. In germline, CDR1 is MNHEY, CDR2 SMNVEV (reference sequence). The junction had 10 bases not matched to a gene; V was cut back by 8 bases and J by 3 bases. The CDR3 length is 14 residues.

This chain connects TRBV19 to TRBJ1-5, with 7 bases identical to TRBD1. The ends lost 9 bases at V and 2 bases at J; junction bases unmatched: 7. The CDR3 is 14 amino acids. Germline CDR1 is LNHDA and CDR2 is SQIVND (reference sequence). CDR3 residues: CASHEGGGNQPQHF. DNA of the CDR3: TGTGCCAGCCACGAAGGGGGCGGCAATCAGCCCCAGCATTTT.

The J gene is TRBJ2-5, the V gene TRBV29-1, with TRBD1 as a possible D gene (6 bases). With 7 bases removed from V and 3 bases from J, the gap between germline ends came to 12 bases. This CDR3 has 12 amino acids. Germline V CDR1 and CDR2: SQVTM, ANQGSEA. CDR3 sequence (DNA): TGCAGCGCCCTAAAGGGGGAAGAGACCCAGTACTTC. Its translation: CSALKGEETQYF. Supplemented by reference TRBV29-1 and TRBJ2-5, the full variable domain reads SAVISQKPSRDICQRGTSLTIQCQVDSQVTMMFWYRQQPGQSLTLIATANQGSEATYESGFVIDKFPISRPNLTFSTLTVSNMSPEDSSIYLCSALKGEETQYFGPGTRLLVL.

V is TRBV24-1 and J is TRBJ2-5; 7 bases are a match to TRBD1. In germline, CDR1 is KGHDR, CDR2 SFDVKD. The CDR3 length is 14 residues. With V trimmed by 4 bases and J by 3 bases, 4 bases remained unmatched. CDR3 residues: CATSEPDREETQYF. The CDR3 region has the DNA TGTGCCACCAGTGAACCAGACAGGGAAGAGACCCAGTACTTC.

CDR3 loop: CASSPELRAGYTF. CDR3 in DNA: TGTGCCAGCAGCCCCGAGTTGCGAGCGGGCTACACCTTC. V usage is TRBV3-1 (or the pseudogene TRBV3-2) and J usage is TRBJ1-2; D remains ambiguous. V was clipped by 4 bases and J by 8 bases, with 14 bases between them. This CDR3 contains 13 residues. Germline loops: CDR1 LGHDT, CDR2 YNNKEL (reference sequence).

The V and J genes are TRBV5-1 and TRBJ1-5; TRBD1 is a possible D gene (6 bases). Looked up from germline, CDR1 is SGHRS and CDR2 is YFSETQ. This CDR3 is 17 amino acids long. The V gene lost 0 bases and the J gene lost 0 bases, with 13 bases spanning the gap. DNA for the CDR3: TGCGCCAGCAGCTTGGACAGGGCGGGGGATAGCAATCAGCCCCAGCATTTT. Residues: CASSLDRAGDSNQPQHF.

In this sample, this clone turned up once. The chain is built from TRBV14 and TRBJ2-1; 13 positions agree with TRBD2. The length of the CDR3 is 18 residues. V was pared by 4 bases and J by 3 bases, with 9 bases of the junction left unmatched. Germline CDR1 reads SGHDN; CDR2 reads FVKESK. CDR3 sequence reads: CASSRQRTSGSFYNEQFF. The DNA for the CDR3 is TGTGCCAGCAGCCGACAAAGGACTAGCGGGAGTTTCTACAATGAGCAGTTCTTC. The variable domain in full, completed from reference TRBV14 and TRBJ2-1, reads EAGVTQFPSHSVIEKGQTVTLRCDPISGHDNLYWYRRVMGKEIKFLLHFVKESKQDESGMPNNRFLAERTGGTYSTLKVQPAELEDSGVYFCASSRQRTSGSFYNEQFFGPGTRLTVL.

This clone was recorded once. J is TRBJ1-2 and V is TRBV24-1; tentatively, D is TRBD1 (5 bases). Between the trimmed V and J ends, which lost 6 bases and 1 base, there was a span of 8 bases. CDR3 size: 13 residues. CDR1 and CDR2 from the germline V gene are KGHDR and SFDVKD. CDR3 nucleotides: TGTGCCACCAGTAGGGGCGTTAACTATGGCTACACCTTC. Amino acids: CATSRGVNYGYTF.

This chain joins TRBV27 and TRBJ2-1; 12 bases agree with TRBD2. Per the germline V gene, CDR1 is MNHEY and CDR2 is SMNVEV (reference sequence). The CDR3 covers 16 residues. V lost 3 bases, J lost 8 bases, and 8 bases stayed unmatched. This chain's CDR3 is CASSFLSSGRVHEQFF. DNA for the CDR3: TGTGCCAGCAGTTTCCTCTCTAGCGGGAGGGTACATGAGCAGTTCTTC.

CDR3 residues: CASSERRGQETQYF. The CDR3 DNA is TGTGCCAGCAGTGAGCGGCGGGGCCAAGAGACCCAGTACTTC. This sequence joins TRBV2 and TRBJ2-5, with D perhaps TRBD2 (6 bases). Germline V gives CDR1 SNHLY, CDR2 FYNNEI. Trimming removed 3 bases at V and 1 base at J, with 9 bases between. This CDR3 contains 14 residues.

V usage is TRBV28 and J usage is TRBJ1-2; D uncertain. The CDR3 is 14 residues long. Trimming stripped 6 bases from V and 4 bases from J, with 15 bases between. From germline, CDR1 is MDHEN and CDR2 SYDVKM. CDR3 region: CASSTTRSLYGYTF. As DNA, the CDR3 is TGTGCCAGCAGCACAACCCGTAGCCTCTATGGCTACACCTTC.

The V gene is TRBV24-1, the J gene TRBJ2-5; 8 bases match TRBD1. The CDR3 runs to 14 residues. After removal of 6 bases from V and 5 bases from J, the junction contained 7 bases not matched to a gene. In germline, CDR1 is KGHDR, CDR2 SFDVKD. DNA for the CDR3: TGTGCCACCAGTCCAACAGGGGGGATGGAGACCCAGTACTTC. Protein sequence: CATSPTGGMETQYF.

This chain connects TRBV30 to TRBJ2-5; the D gene is possibly TRBD2 (5 bases). The CDR3 has 15 residues. Germline V CDR1 and CDR2: GTSNPN, SVGIG (reference sequence). V lost 8 bases, J lost 5 bases, and 24 bases lay in between. CDR3 DNA: TGTGCCGGATCCTACACGCTAGCCTTTGGGGAGACCCAGTACTTC. It yields the protein CAGSYTLAFGETQYF.

The V call is TRBV6-5, the J call TRBJ2-1, with TRBD1 matching 7 bases. The CDR3 has 15 residues. J was trimmed by 2 bases and V by 10 bases; bases with no gene match: 11. Per germline, CDR1 MNHEY and CDR2 SVGAGI. The CDR3 here is CATTRDRAAYNEQFF. The CDR3 DNA reads TGTGCCACCACACGGGACAGAGCGGCCTACAATGAGCAGTTCTTC.

The chain carries TRBV28 and TRBJ1-1; TRBD1 matches 7 bases. The CDR3 extends over 16 amino acids. V gave up 0 bases and J gave up 4 bases; unmatched junction bases: 8. Germline assignment: CDR1 MDHEN and CDR2 SYDVKM. The CDR3 sequence: CASSLWGRGAGTEAFF. DNA of the CDR3: TGTGCCAGCAGTTTATGGGGCAGGGGGGCCGGCACTGAAGCTTTCTTT.